One and the same sample provided the 23 T cell receptor beta chains below, sequenced in a study of blood T cells in healthy people across ages. PCR was performed a second time for about 6 to 12 cycles using a sample-barcoded 5' primer and a J-beta primer mix. TCRdb re-called the 5' RACE reads with MiXCR, one entry per CDR3 protein. This sample carries about 1.4 million distinct CDR3 sequences, 45% to 70% of them seen once, and the ten largest clones take roughly 6.3%. Sequenced material: blood. The origin of the receptors is a man aged 18 to 30 in good health.

The chain links TRBV5-5 to TRBJ1-1; D gene ambiguous. This CDR3 contains 14 residues. Germline V gene lookup returns CDR1 SGHKS and CDR2 YYEKEE (reference sequence). The germline V and J ends were trimmed by 2 bases and 6 bases, with 14 bases remaining between them. CDR3 in DNA: TGTGCCAGCAGCTTTGTGGGGAGGTCCCCTGAAGCTTTCTTT. It translates to CASSFVGRSPEAFF.

Note on this clonotype: Relative to the germline gene, one junction end is altered; a read error may explain this. The genes are TRBV24-1 and TRBJ2-7; TRBD2 might be the D (6 bases). Looked up from germline, CDR1 is KGHDR and CDR2 is SFDVKD. This CDR3 is built from 14 residues. CDR3 nucleotide sequence: TGTGCCACCAGCGATTCAGGGACTCCTTACGAGCAGTACTTC. Protein: CATSDSGTPYEQYF.

The rearrangement joins TRBV28 to TRBJ2-3; 7 nucleotides match TRBD1. This CDR3 is built from 17 residues. The germline V gene encodes CDR1 MDHEN and CDR2 SYDVKM. The junction had 16 bases not matched to a gene; V was cut back by 6 bases and J by 4 bases. The CDR3 spells CASRSFRQGPGSDTQYF. As DNA, the CDR3 is TGTGCCAGCAGGAGTTTCCGACAGGGACCCGGGTCAGATACGCAGTATTTT.

This clonotype appeared once. One end of the junction does not line up with germline, which may come from a read error. The V gene is TRBV7-9, the J gene TRBJ1-5; a weak D match, TRBD1 (5 bases). Germline CDR1 SEHNR, CDR2 FQNEAQ (reference sequence). This CDR3 is 17 amino acids long. CDR3 nucleotides: TGTGCCAGCAGCCGTGGGACGTCCAATAATAGCAATCAGCCCCGGCATTTT. Amino acid sequence: CASSRGTSNNSNQPRHF.

This clonotype was observed a single time. This chain joins TRBV29-1 and TRBJ2-1, with D perhaps given as TRBD1 or TRBD2 (5 bases each). The closer fit of TRBJ2-7 to the DNA end suggests the J call may be wrong. This CDR3 region has 13 residues. CDR1 and CDR2 (germline): SQVTM, ANQGSEA. CDR3 loop: CSVDIGTGYEQYF. CDR3 coding DNA: TGCAGCGTTGATATCGGGACGGGTTACGAGCAGTACTTC.

The chain is built from TRBV4-1 and TRBJ2-5; possibly TRBD1 for D (6 bases). The CDR3 has 15 residues. The V and J ends lost 2 bases and 1 base respectively, with 11 bases between them. Germline V gives CDR1 MGHRA, CDR2 YSYEKL. CDR3 coding DNA: TGCGCCAGCAGCCAACCTGAAGGGGGCCAAGAGACCCAGTACTTC. This sequence encodes CASSQPEGGQETQYF.

This clonotype was detected a few times. The J gene is TRBJ2-3, the V gene TRBV27; tentative D call: TRBD2 (5 bases). Between the trimmed V and J ends, which lost 5 bases and 0 bases, there was a span of 9 bases. Germline assignment: CDR1 MNHEY and CDR2 SMNVEV (reference sequence). This CDR3 contains 14 residues. The CDR3 loop reads CASSAPGSTDTQYF. The CDR3 coding sequence is TGTGCCAGCAGTGCGCCGGGGAGCACAGATACGCAGTATTTT.

The chain links TRBV2 to TRBJ2-7; TRBD1 is a possible D gene (5 bases). The CDR3 runs to 14 residues. Germline V gene lookup returns CDR1 SNHLY and CDR2 FYNNEI. V lost 7 bases and J 2 bases, leaving 15 bases between the germline ends. CDR3 in DNA: TGTGCCAGCACCCCAAGGGGTTCCCCCTACGAGCAGTACTTC. Its translation is CASTPRGSPYEQYF. Using reference TRBV2 and TRBJ2-7 for the parts outside the CDR3, the full variable domain is EPEVTQTPSHQVTQMGQEVILRCVPISNHLYFYWYRQILGQKVEFLVSFYNNEISEKSEIFDDQFSVERPDGSNFTLKIRSTKLEDSAMYFCASTPRGSPYEQYFGPGTRLTVT.

The genes are TRBV7-9 and TRBJ1-2; 7 nucleotides align to TRBD1. V lost 5 bases to trimming and J lost 5 bases; unmatched junction nucleotides: 11. The germline V gene encodes CDR1 SEHNR and CDR2 FQNEAQ (reference sequence). The CDR3 has 15 amino acids. The CDR3 spells CASSISGTEGYGYTF. The CDR3 region has the DNA TGTGCCAGCAGCATCTCCGGGACAGAAGGTTATGGCTACACCTTC.

The chain employs TRBV6-2 or TRBV6-3 and TRBJ2-1; TRBD2 matches at 10 bases. The ends lost 4 bases at V and 5 bases at J; junction bases unmatched: 2. This CDR3 is built from 14 residues. The V gene's germline CDR1 is MNHEY and CDR2 SVGEGT. The CDR3 is CASSWTSGHNEQFF. CDR3 DNA: TGTGCCAGCAGTTGGACTAGCGGCCACAATGAGCAGTTCTTC.

The chain couples TRBV7-2 to TRBJ2-5; 13 positions match TRBD2. The CDR3 spans 19 residues. Germline V gives CDR1 SGHTA, CDR2 FQGNSA. Trimming cost V 5 bases and J 0 bases; bases outside gene matches: 12. The CDR3 region is CASSPNSPGLAGNQETQYF. Written as DNA, the CDR3 is TGTGCCAGCAGCCCTAACTCTCCGGGACTAGCGGGGAACCAAGAGACCCAGTACTTC.

Comment on this clonotype: An end of the junction differs from the germline gene, which may be a read error. The chain links TRBV28 to TRBJ1-2; D is ambiguous. This CDR3 comprises 18 residues. Germline V gives CDR1 MDHEN, CDR2 SYDVKM. For the CDR3, the DNA is TGTGTCAGCAGTTCAGAGGAGATAACTAACCCAGCTAACTATGGCTACACCTTC. Amino acid sequence: CVSSSEEITNPANYGYTF.

The rearrangement links TRBV27 to TRBJ1-1; D gene unclear. Germline values: CDR1 MNHEY, CDR2 SMNVEV (reference sequence). This CDR3 is built from 15 residues. The V end was cut by 3 bases, the J end by 1 base, with 12 bases between. DNA of the CDR3: TGTGCCAGCAGTTTCATTAGGACGGGGAACACTGAAGCTTTCTTT. Amino acids: CASSFIRTGNTEAFF.

This clonotype was recorded a few times. V and J are TRBV27 and TRBJ2-7, with D perhaps matching TRBD1 (6 bases). CDR3 length: 15 amino acids. The V and J ends lost 4 bases and 2 bases respectively, with 15 bases between them. Looked up from germline, CDR1 is MNHEY and CDR2 is SMNVEV (reference sequence). The CDR3, as DNA: TGTGCCAGCAGTTCCCCGGCAGGGGACACCTACGAGCAGTACTTC. As protein: CASSSPAGDTYEQYF.

The CDR3 DNA follows: TGTGCCATCAGTGACAGTCACTCCTACAATGAGCAGTTCTTC. Protein: CAISDSHSYNEQFF. This sequence joins TRBV10-3 and TRBJ2-1; D is ambiguous. The V gene's germline CDR1 is ENHRY and CDR2 SYGVKD. Trimming cost V 3 bases and J 0 bases, with 6 bases left between them. The CDR3 loop spans 14 amino acids.

The V call is TRBV6-5, the J call TRBJ2-2; tentatively, D is TRBD2 (6 bases). V lost 5 bases and J lost 7, with 8 bases in between. This CDR3 is 12 amino acids long. The germline V gene has CDR1 MNHEY and CDR2 SVGAGI. Here the CDR3 reads CASSQTSGELFF. DNA of the CDR3: TGTGCCAGCAGTCAGACTAGCGGGGAGCTGTTTTTT.

This chain joins TRBV5-1 and TRBJ2-7; 8 bases fit TRBD2. Looked up from germline, CDR1 is SGHRS and CDR2 is YFSETQ. Trimming at V came to 2 bases and at J to 4 bases, leaving 11 bases not matched to a gene. The CDR3 has 16 amino acids. DNA of the CDR3: TGCGCCAGCAGCTTTGTAGCGGGGCATCTCCCTTACGAGCAGTACTTC. Amino acids: CASSFVAGHLPYEQYF.

This chain uses TRBV11-2 with TRBJ2-3; D gene unclear. Trimming cost V 4 bases and J 0 bases, with 2 bases left between them. The germline gives CDR1 SGHAT, CDR2 FQNNGV. CDR3 size: 12 residues. The CDR3 reads CASSWSTDTQYF. The CDR3 DNA is TGTGCCAGCAGCTGGAGCACAGATACGCAGTATTTT.

The rearrangement uses TRBV3-1 and TRBJ1-4, with D maybe TRBD1 (6 bases). Per germline, CDR1 LGHDT and CDR2 YNNKEL (reference sequence). The CDR3 runs to 16 residues. The V and J ends lost 0 bases and 3 bases respectively, with 11 bases between them. CDR3 DNA sequence: TGTGCCAGCAGCCAAGATCGGGGGGCGGCTAATGAAAAACTGTTTTTT. It codes for CASSQDRGAANEKLFF.

The J gene is TRBJ1-1, the V gene TRBV7-8, with 9 bases fitting TRBD1. With 6 bases clipped from V and 11 bases from J, the junction kept 13 bases outside the gene matches. There are 14 residues in the CDR3. Germline CDR1 reads SGHVS; CDR2 reads FQNEAQ. CDR3 DNA: TGTGCCAGCAGACGAACCGGGACAGGGAATGTTGCTTTCTTT. Protein product: CASRRTGTGNVAFF.

The V gene is TRBV29-1, the J gene TRBJ2-7; D is possibly TRBD1 or TRBD2 (5 bases each). Germline-derived CDR1 and CDR2 are SQVTM and ANQGSEA. The CDR3 runs to 15 residues. With 4 bases removed from V and 3 bases from J, the gap between germline ends came to 19 bases. For the CDR3, the DNA is TGCAGCGTTGGGGGCGAGCGGCAGAGGATCTACGAGCAGTACTTC. This codes for CSVGGERQRIYEQYF.

This rearrangement joins TRBV2 to TRBJ2-1; the D is unclear. The CDR3 has 14 residues. V was pared by 7 bases and J by 3 bases, with 13 bases between. The germline CDR1 and CDR2 sequences are SNHLY and FYNNEI. DNA of the CDR3: TGTGCCAGCAAGGCAGCGTCCTACTACAATGAGCAGTTCTTC. It codes for CASKAASYYNEQFF.

The chain joins TRBV7-8 to TRBJ2-3; a possible D gene is TRBD2 (6 bases). The CDR3 runs 17 residues. Trimming stripped 2 bases from V and 2 bases from J, with 17 bases between. Per germline, CDR1 SGHVS and CDR2 FQNEAQ. The CDR3 sequence is CASSLSGRGILTDTQYF. The CDR3 nucleotides are TGTGCCAGCAGCTTATCGGGACGGGGGATTCTCACAGATACGCAGTATTTT.